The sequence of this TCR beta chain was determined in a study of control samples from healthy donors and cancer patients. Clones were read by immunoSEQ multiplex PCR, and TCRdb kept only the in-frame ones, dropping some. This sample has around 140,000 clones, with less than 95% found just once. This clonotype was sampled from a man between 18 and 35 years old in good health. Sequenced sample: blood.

In DNA form, the CDR3 reads TGCGCCAGCAGTAGGCTAGAGATCCCCTACGAGCAGTACTTC. This encodes CASSRLEIPYEQYF. The chain couples TRBV10-2 to TRBJ2-7, with unresolved D. This CDR3 region has 14 residues. Trimming took 5 bases from V and 2 from J, leaving 13 bases between them. Germline V gene sequence: CDR1 WSHSY, CDR2 SAAADI.